This is a list of T cell receptor beta chains from one sample in a study of cytomegalovirus exposure and HLA in healthy donors. Repertoires were generated with immunoSEQ multiplex PCR, while TCRdb's copy carries only in-frame clones and drops some. The table includes approximately 86,000 clones, 85% detected once. The sequenced material came from PBMCs. The source of these receptors is a man aged 35-49 years in good health and CMV-seropositive. Both conserved end residues are part of each CDR3. Each record gives: clone size, J gene, D gene, V gene, CDR3 protein, CDR3 DNA. The D gene is left open where the match is weak. Only part of the rows carry a size: once, few, many, or a class if the clone is expanded.

once,TRBJ1-5,-,TRBV19,CASSSQSNQPQHF,TGTGCCAGTAGTAGTCAGAGCAATCAGCCCCAGCATTTT
-,TRBJ2-2,-,TRBV5-5,CASSFRGNTGELFF,TGTGCCAGCAGCTTCCGGGGTAACACCGGGGAGCTGTTTTTT
-,TRBJ2-2,TRBD1,TRBV2,CASSRTGSGTGELFF,TGTGCCAGCAGCCGGACAGGATCAGGCACCGGGGAGCTGTTTTTT
-,TRBJ2-1,-,TRBV4-1,CASSQKISGEGGNEQFF,TGCGCCAGCAGCCAAAAGATTTCCGGCGAGGGTGGTAATGAGCAGTTCTTC
few,TRBJ2-1,TRBD2,TRBV11-3,CASSLSGSGYNEQFF,TGTGCCAGCAGCCTCAGCGGGAGTGGTTACAATGAGCAGTTCTTC
once,TRBJ2-2,TRBD2,TRBV5-6,CASSLLSGENTGELFF,TGTGCCAGCAGCTTGCTTAGCGGGGAGAACACCGGGGAGCTGTTTTTT
-,TRBJ2-5,TRBD2,TRBV2,CASRTSGRETQYF,TGTGCCAGCAGGACTAGCGGGAGAGAGACCCAGTACTTC
-,TRBJ1-4,-,TRBV6-1,CASSWLQGLGEKLFF,TGTGCCAGCAGTTGGTTACAGGGCCTCGGCGAAAAACTGTTTTTT
-,TRBJ1-2,-,TRBV19,CASSWGLYGYTF,TGTGCCAGTAGTTGGGGCCTCTATGGCTACACCTTC
-,TRBJ2-7,-,TRBV7-8,CASSSPLVSEQYF,TGTGCCAGCAGCAGCCCCCTAGTATCCGAGCAGTACTTC
-,TRBJ2-1,TRBD2,TRBV7-8,CASSFWEGHDEQFF,TGTGCCAGCAGCTTCTGGGAGGGGCACGATGAGCAGTTCTTC
-,TRBJ2-1,-,TRBV4-2,CASSQKRDEQFF,TGTGCCAGCAGCCAAAAACGGGATGAGCAGTTCTTC
once,TRBJ2-3,-,TRBV11-2,CASSSYRASSTDTQYF,TGTGCCAGCAGCTCCTACAGAGCCTCTAGCACAGATACGCAGTATTTT
-,TRBJ2-7,TRBD1,TRBV7-2,CASSPPGTGLNEQYF,TGTGCCAGCAGCCCCCCCGGGACAGGGTTGAACGAGCAGTACTTC
-,TRBJ2-3,-,TRBV11-2,CASNSQGTSTDTQYF,TGTGCCAGCAACTCCCAGGGTACTAGCACAGATACGCAGTATTTT
-,TRBJ2-7,-,TRBV6-1,CATQGSYEQYF,TGTGCCACCCAGGGCTCCTACGAGCAGTACTTC
-,TRBJ1-1,TRBD1,TRBV27,CASSPYQGQGREAFF,TGTGCCAGCAGTCCATACCAGGGACAGGGACGGGAAGCTTTCTTT
-,TRBJ2-2,TRBD2,TRBV9,CASSVVPSGRAGGELFF,TGTGCCAGCAGCGTAGTACCTAGCGGGAGGGCCGGCGGGGAGCTGTTTTTT
-,TRBJ2-5,TRBD1,TRBV9,CASTQGTGLEETQYF,TGTGCCAGCACCCAGGGGACAGGCCTGGAGGAGACCCAGTACTTC
once,TRBJ2-3,TRBD2,TRBV10-1,CASSFLAGGTDTQYF,TGCGCCAGCAGTTTCCTAGCGGGCGGAACAGATACGCAGTATTTT
-,TRBJ1-2,-,TRBV28,CASSLGRAGNYGYTF,TGTGCCAGCAGTTTAGGGAGGGCGGGGAACTATGGCTACACCTTC
once,TRBJ2-3,-,TRBV7-3,CASSKTGASTDTQYF,TGTGCCAGCAGCAAAACTGGGGCGAGCACAGATACGCAGTATTTT
-,TRBJ2-1,-,TRBV6-5,CASSSIRGVDNEQFF,TGTGCCAGCAGTTCGATACGGGGTGTGGACAATGAGCAGTTCTTC
-,TRBJ2-1,TRBD2,TRBV6-4,CASSASGIFNEQFF,TGTGCCAGCAGTGCTAGCGGGATCTTCAATGAGCAGTTCTTC
-,TRBJ2-7,TRBD1,TRBV6-1,CASNSGQGSYEQYF,TGTGCCAGCAACTCGGGACAGGGGTCCTACGAGCAGTACTTC
-,TRBJ2-1,TRBD2,TRBV7-6,CASSPKLGRVGNEQFF,TGTGCCAGCAGCCCCAAGCTCGGGAGGGTTGGCAATGAGCAGTTCTTC
-,TRBJ2-1,-,TRBV15,CATSRDHRSEQFF,TGTGCCACCAGCAGAGATCATCGGAGTGAGCAGTTCTTC
-,TRBJ1-5,-,TRBV28,CASSPGGARSNQPQHF,TGTGCCAGCAGCCCCGGGGGGGCAAGGAGCAATCAGCCCCAGCATTTT
-,TRBJ2-6,-,TRBV6-1,CASSGTVAGANVLTF,TGTGCCAGCAGTGGGACAGTAGCTGGGGCCAACGTCCTGACTTTC
-,TRBJ2-2,-,TRBV25-1,CASSDGPNTGELFF,TGTGCCAGCAGTGATGGGCCGAACACCGGGGAGCTGTTTTTT
-,TRBJ1-3,-,TRBV7-2,CASSLGAGNTIYF,TGTGCCAGCAGCTTAGGGGCCGGAAACACCATATATTTT
-,TRBJ2-1,-,TRBV4-1,CASSQEGGDEQFF,TGCGCCAGCAGCCAAGAAGGAGGAGATGAGCAGTTCTTC
-,TRBJ1-1,-,TRBV4-1,CASSQGLAVEAFF,TGCGCCAGCAGCCAAGGTCTGGCAGTTGAAGCTTTCTTT
-,TRBJ1-2,-,TRBV2,CASSEKRNSGYTF,TGTGCCAGCAGTGAAAAACGTAATAGTGGCTACACCTTC
-,TRBJ2-2,TRBD1,TRBV27,CASRGTGANTGELFF,TGTGCCAGCAGGGGGACAGGGGCGAACACCGGGGAGCTGTTTTTT
-,TRBJ2-7,TRBD2,TRBV18,CASSLESGGEYEQYF,TGTGCCAGCTCCCTGGAGAGCGGGGGGGAGTACGAGCAGTACTTC
-,TRBJ1-1,-,TRBV18,CASSPTSGKTEAFF,TGTGCCAGCTCACCTACCTCAGGGAAGACTGAAGCTTTCTTT
-,TRBJ1-2,TRBD1,TRBV28,CASSSGTGPSSYGYTF,TGTGCCAGCAGTTCCGGGACAGGCCCTTCTAGCTATGGCTACACCTTC
few,TRBJ2-7,TRBD2,TRBV11-2,CASGTLAGGAYEQYF,TGTGCCAGCGGGACTTTAGCGGGAGGGGCCTACGAGCAGTACTTC
-,TRBJ2-4,TRBD1,TRBV18,CASSPPTGYQFIQYF,TGTGCCAGCTCACCACCGACAGGGTACCAATTCATTCAGTACTTC
-,TRBJ2-1,TRBD2,TRBV12-5,CASGLVRGSGSISEQFF,TGTGCTAGTGGTTTGGTACGGGGTAGCGGGAGTATCAGTGAGCAGTTCTTC
-,TRBJ2-5,TRBD1,TRBV6-6,CASSKGARETQYF,TGTGCCAGCAGTAAGGGGGCGCGAGAGACCCAGTACTTC
once,TRBJ2-7,TRBD1,TRBV7-2,CASRWTGSYEQYF,TGTGCCAGCAGATGGACAGGGTCCTACGAGCAGTACTTC
-,TRBJ2-7,-,TRBV14,CASSQPGLAYEQYF,TGTGCCAGCAGCCAGCCGGGACTTGCCTACGAGCAGTACTTC
-,TRBJ1-4,TRBD1,TRBV9,CASSGTGGYEKLFF,TGTGCCAGCAGCGGAACAGGGGGGTATGAAAAACTGTTTTTT
-,TRBJ2-7,TRBD1,TRBV5-6,CASSTTGTGIYEQYF,TGTGCCAGCAGCACTACAGGGACAGGGATCTACGAGCAGTACTTC